The TCR beta chain described here comes from a study of shared clonotypes between healthy human individuals. This CDR3 spans 14 amino acids. V was clipped by 5 bases and J by 4 bases; unmatched bases: 4. From germline, CDR1 is SGHTA and CDR2 FQGNSA. Method: immunoSEQ multiplex PCR; TCRdb's copy keeps in-frame clones and lacks some. The table shows about 490,000 clones, with over 65% occurring only once. This rearrangement joins TRBV7-2 to TRBJ1-4; 7 bases fit TRBD1. This TCR came from a woman aged 40 to 50 in good health. Some clones in this sample may be carry-over from other donors' samples. Source material: PBMCs. The CDR3 region has the DNA TGTGCCAGCAGCCGGGACAGTCATAATGAAAAACTGTTTTTT. Its translation: CASSRDSHNEKLFF.